This TCR beta chain was captured by sequencing in a study of CD8+CD57+ T cells in acquired aplastic anemia. Study-wide background: The sorted CD4+ and CD8+ cells yielded an average approximately 3 ug of DNA.

This clonotype showed up just a few times. Genomic DNA was employed as the template in profiling TCR beta VDJ and CDR3. TCRdb re-analysed the reads in MiXCR, keeping a single row per CDR3 protein. The sample includes some 150,000 distinct CDR3 sequences, 65% to 75% of them seen just once. Whoever was chosen for sequencing had shown CD8+CD57+ cell expansion by flow cytometry. The V gene's germline CDR1 is DFQATT and CDR2 SNEGSKA (reference sequence). CDR3 length: 14 residues. Trimming at V came to 2 bases and at J to 5 bases, leaving 7 bases not matched to a gene. The clonotype originates from a human donor with aplastic anemia. What was sequenced was sorted CD4+, CD8+, or CD8+CD57+ T cells (not recorded which) from PBMCs. This rearrangement joins TRBV20-1 to TRBJ2-5; 8 bases fit TRBD1. The CDR3: CSARKTGEWETQYF. DNA for the CDR3: TGCAGTGCTAGAAAGACAGGGGAATGGGAGACCCAGTACTTC.